Reported below is one T cell receptor (beta chain). This study enrolled people aged roughly 18 to 89 from around 26 US geographic areas. Participants' own reports of clinical history determined their cohort assignment. This sample was included in a study of blood T cell repertoires in COVID-19. As for the study in general: COVID-19 samples, acute and convalescent, were from the United States, Italy and Spain.

Per the original methods: From reference gene primer amplification, estimates of nucleated cell counts were derived. Assay: immunoSEQ multiplex PCR; the TCRdb copy retains only in-frame clones and omits some. The V and J calls and clone size come from that table; D and trimming were worked out from the DNA. The repertoire holds about 270,000 clones, more than 75% seen once, with 15% in the top ten. CDR3 length equals 16 residues. The V gene's germline CDR1 is GTSNPN and CDR2 SVGIG (reference sequence). Trimming removed 2 bases at V and 7 bases at J, with 20 bases between. Specimen: PBMCs or T cells enriched from blood (not recorded which). This receptor was taken from a man in his late teens or twenties who had recovered from COVID-19. The chain links TRBV30 to TRBJ1-4, with a weak D call TRBD1 (5 bases). CDR3 residues: CAWSPLLTRAGEKLFF. The CDR3 DNA sequence: TGTGCCTGGAGTCCACTTCTAACCAGGGCCGGTGAAAAACTGTTTTTT.